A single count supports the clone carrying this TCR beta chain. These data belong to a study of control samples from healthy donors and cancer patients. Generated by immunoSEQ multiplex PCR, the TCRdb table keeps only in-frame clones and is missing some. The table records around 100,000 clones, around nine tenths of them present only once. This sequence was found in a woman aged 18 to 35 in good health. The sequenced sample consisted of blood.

CDR3 protein: CASSFVTAQETQYF. CDR3 nucleotides: TGTGCCAGCAGCTTTGTCACGGCTCAAGAGACCCAGTACTTC. The chain joins TRBV5-4 to TRBJ2-5; D uncertain. V lost 2 bases, J lost 2 bases, and 10 bases lay in between. This CDR3 comprises 14 residues. The germline gives CDR1 SGHNT, CDR2 YYREEE (reference sequence).